The clone carrying this T cell receptor (beta chain) has just a few counts. The antigen remains unidentified. With iRepertoire HTBI primers and Arm-PCR of CDR3 regions, TCR beta libraries were built. MiXCR was run by TCRdb on the multiplex PCR reads, yielding one entry per CDR3 protein. Of hundreds of thousands of distinct CDR3 sequences listed, approximately 15% are singletons. This record belongs to a study of regulatory T cells in long-lasting Graves disease. Study-wide findings and caveats: Among the persistent patients, 2,741 public clonotypes were shared, more than the approximately 1,000 shared among new patients. Sample size was small, which may have lowered accuracy.

Time point described: newly diagnosed GD, antithyroid drugs for less than 3 months. There was RNA extracted from PBMCs, and the TCR library was made from it. The germline V and J ends were trimmed by 0 bases and 4 bases, with 10 bases remaining between them. CDR3 length equals 15 residues. Germline CDR1 is SGHRS and CDR2 is YFSETQ. This sample also appeared in a second study, on T cells in Graves' hyperthyroidism and ophthalmopathy. That paper adds: Also found in blood were most expanded thyroid clonotypes above 0.001.

This clonotype was obtained from a man in his forties with Graves disease. This sample comprised peripheral blood mononuclear cells (PBMCs), obtained at new diagnosis, from a patient treated with antithyroid drugs. The chain combines TRBV5-1 with TRBJ2-2; a weak D match, TRBD2 (5 bases). In DNA, the CDR3 is TGCGCCAGCAGCTTGGCGGCTAGCTTCACCGGGGAGCTGTTTTTT. It is translated as CASSLAASFTGELFF.